This TCR beta chain originates from a study of identical twins. TCRdb passed the 5' RACE reads through MiXCR, listing each CDR3 protein once. The sample records some 1,600,000 distinct CDR3 sequences, about 32% being singletons. Between the trimmed V and J ends, which lost 5 bases and 2 bases, there was a span of 18 bases. The length of the CDR3 is 16 residues. The germline V gene encodes CDR1 MNHEY and CDR2 SMNVEV (reference sequence). This receptor was taken from a newborn girl in good health. This chain links TRBV27 with TRBJ1-2; D possibly corresponds to TRBD1 (6 bases). Specimen: cord blood. The CDR3 nucleotides read TGTGCCAGCAGTATAGGGCAGGGGACCTACAACTATGGCTACACCTTC. It encodes CASSIGQGTYNYGYTF.